This T cell receptor beta chain was captured in a study of blood T cell repertoires in COVID-19. Study-level background: PBMCs, B-cell-depleted T cells, or T cells provided the cDNA or gDNA that made up the material.

As originally analysed: Amplification of reference gene primers was used by the study to estimate nucleated cell counts. The data were produced by immunoSEQ multiplex PCR, yet TCRdb's version contains in-frame clones alone and is incomplete. V, J and clone size reflect that table, while D and trimming were determined from the DNA. The sample yields about 28,000 clones, 85% seen once. After removal of 5 bases from V and 1 base from J, the junction contained 6 bases not matched to a gene. This CDR3 has 15 amino acids. Germline V gene data show CDR1 as MNHNY and CDR2 as SVGAGI (reference sequence). The J gene is TRBJ1-1, the V gene TRBV6-6; 8 bases are a match to TRBD1. Specimen: peripheral blood. This receptor was obtained from a human donor in a cohort sampled during active COVID-19. The CDR3 protein is CASSLRGRANTEAFF. The CDR3 coding sequence is TGTGCCAGCAGTCTCAGGGGGCGGGCGAACACTGAAGCTTTCTTT.